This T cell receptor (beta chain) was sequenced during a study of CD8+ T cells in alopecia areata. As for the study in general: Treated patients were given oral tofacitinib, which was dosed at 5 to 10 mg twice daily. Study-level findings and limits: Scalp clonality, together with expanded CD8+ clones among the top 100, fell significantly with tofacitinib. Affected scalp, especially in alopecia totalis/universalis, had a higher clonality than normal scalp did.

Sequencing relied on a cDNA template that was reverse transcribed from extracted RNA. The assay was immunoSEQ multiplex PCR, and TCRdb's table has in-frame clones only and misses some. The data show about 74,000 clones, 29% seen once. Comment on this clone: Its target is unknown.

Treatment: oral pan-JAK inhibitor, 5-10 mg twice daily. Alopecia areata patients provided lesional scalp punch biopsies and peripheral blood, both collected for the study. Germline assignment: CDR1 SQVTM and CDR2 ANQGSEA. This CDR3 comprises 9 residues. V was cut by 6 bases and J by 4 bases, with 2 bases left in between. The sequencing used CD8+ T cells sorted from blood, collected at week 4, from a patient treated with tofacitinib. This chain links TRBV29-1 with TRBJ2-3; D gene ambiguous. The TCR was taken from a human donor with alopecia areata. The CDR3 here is CSVPDTQYF. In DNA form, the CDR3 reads TGCAGCGTCCCAGATACGCAGTATTTT.